The clone carrying this T cell receptor beta chain came up many times. Its antigen is undetermined. TCRdb redid the calling of the reads with MiXCR, one entry per CDR3 protein. The profile shows under 800,000 distinct CDR3 sequences, 20% to 30% of them singletons. CDR1 and CDR2 from the germline V gene are SGHTA and FQGNSA. The V gene lost 3 bases and the J gene lost 7 bases, with 6 bases spanning the gap. This CDR3 has 11 amino acids. The entry originates in a study of T cell repertoires in cytomegalovirus infection. Study results and caveats: Pooled public TCR beta family frequency picked out CMV carriers with the relevant HLA. In two of eight donors, the top clonotype was HLA-C-restricted CMV-specific.

V is TRBV7-2 and J is TRBJ1-2; the D gene is possibly TRBD1 (5 bases). Specimen: CD8+ T cells from PBMCs. This clonotype was obtained from a human donor in good health (CMV status not recorded). Some clones in this sample may be carry-over from other donors' samples. CDR3 loop: CASSLRGGYTF. Here the CDR3 DNA reads TGTGCCAGCAGCTTGAGGGGTGGCTACACCTTC.